The source of this TCR beta chain is a study of T-cell reconstitution after alpha-beta-depleted transplantation in children. The sample holds a few counts of this clonotype. Germline CDR1 DFQATT, CDR2 SNEGSKA (reference sequence). V shed 6 bases and J 2 bases; nucleotides not matched to a gene: 6. The CDR3 extends over 13 amino acids. A library of TCRbeta sequences, prepared with unique molecular identifiers, was generated. TCRdb recomputed calls from the PCR reads with MiXCR, one row per CDR3 protein. The sample carries 400,000 to 500,000 distinct CDR3 sequences, under 13% recorded once. This receptor was obtained from a human donor who donated a stem cell graft to a child with acute myeloid leukemia. J is TRBJ2-5 and V is TRBV20-1, with 7 positions matching TRBD1. Sample: PBMCs from the stem cell graft donor, taken from the stem cell graft. CDR3 sequence: CSALSDRQETQYF. Written as DNA, the CDR3 is TGCAGTGCACTCTCGGACAGGCAAGAGACCCAGTACTTC.